This is a list of T cell receptor beta chains from one sample in a study of shared clonotypes between healthy human individuals. TCRdb's copy holds only in-frame clones and misses some; the assay was immunoSEQ multiplex PCR. The sample has about 2 million clones, over 85% seen once. Sequencing was done on a sample of naive CD8+ T cells sorted from blood. The receptors originated from a man aged 18 to 30 in good health. The CDR3 runs from the conserved cysteine through the conserved F or W. The D gene is left open where the match is weak. Only some rows state a clone size, as once, few, many or a class for expanded clones.

v_call	cdr3_length	clone_size	j_call	d_call	cdr3_aa	cdr3_nt
TRBV19	12	NA	TRBJ2-1	TRBD1	CASRDRGHEQFF	TGTGCCAGCCGGGACAGGGGGCATGAGCAGTTCTTC
TRBV4-1	15	NA	TRBJ1-5	TRBD1	CASSQVGQGVQPQHF	TGCGCCAGCAGCCAAGTGGGACAGGGAGTTCAGCCCCAGCATTTT
TRBV11-2	17	once	TRBJ2-6	TRBD2	CASSPLAGGYGANVLTF	TGTGCCAGCAGCCCGTTGGCGGGAGGGTACGGGGCCAACGTCCTGACTTTC
TRBV6-5	14	NA	TRBJ1-2	TRBD1	CASSPSGTGGGYTF	TGTGCCAGCAGTCCCTCCGGGACAGGGGGCGGCTACACCTTC
TRBV30	12	NA	TRBJ2-1	NA	CAWSVLGNEQFF	TGTGCCTGGAGTGTATTAGGTAATGAGCAGTTCTTC
TRBV5-1	15	NA	TRBJ2-1	NA	CASSLAGEIVNEQFF	TGCGCCAGCAGCTTGGCTGGGGAGATTGTCAATGAGCAGTTCTTC
TRBV5-3	14	few	TRBJ1-2	TRBD1	CARNPGQRNYGYTF	TGTGCCAGAAACCCGGGACAGAGAAACTATGGCTACACCTTC
TRBV19	16	NA	TRBJ2-7	TRBD2	CASSPGGTSELYEQYF	TGTGCCAGTAGCCCGGGGGGGACTAGCGAACTTTACGAGCAGTACTTC
TRBV2	14	once	TRBJ2-7	NA	CASSEDGGSYEQYF	TGTGCCAGCAGTGAAGACGGGGGCTCCTACGAGCAGTACTTC
TRBV4-1	13	NA	TRBJ1-1	NA	CASSQNGNTEAFF	TGCGCCAGCAGCCAAAACGGGAACACTGAAGCTTTCTTT
TRBV2	13	NA	TRBJ1-1	NA	CASSEVRGTEAFF	TGTGCCAGCAGTGAAGTCCGGGGCACTGAAGCTTTCTTT
TRBV6-5	14	NA	TRBJ2-2	TRBD1	CASSFGTGTGELFF	TGTGCCAGCAGTTTCGGGACAGGGACCGGGGAGCTGTTTTTT
TRBV5-4	12	NA	TRBJ2-1	NA	CASSLGPYEQFF	TGTGCCAGCAGCTTGGGTCCCTATGAGCAGTTCTTC
TRBV5-6	12	NA	TRBJ2-7	NA	CASSLDASEQYF	TGTGCCAGCAGCTTGGATGCGAGTGAGCAGTACTTC
TRBV14	12	NA	TRBJ1-1	NA	CASSQGPGGAFF	TGTGCCAGCAGCCAAGGTCCGGGAGGGGCTTTCTTT
TRBV2	11	NA	TRBJ2-1	NA	CASSGGFEQFF	TGTGCCAGCAGTGGGGGTTTTGAGCAGTTCTTC
TRBV6-5	13	NA	TRBJ1-5	NA	CASRDGENQPQHF	TGTGCCAGCAGGGACGGGGAAAATCAGCCCCAGCATTTT
TRBV9	17	NA	TRBJ2-5	NA	CASSVGVVGRAQETQYF	TGTGCCAGCAGCGTAGGAGTAGTAGGCAGGGCGCAAGAGACCCAGTACTTC
TRBV7-9	16	NA	TRBJ2-1	TRBD2	CASSLGASGADNEQFF	TGTGCCAGCAGCTTAGGAGCTAGCGGTGCCGACAATGAGCAGTTCTTC
TRBV28	14	NA	TRBJ1-2	NA	CASSWGMGFGTNQF	TGTGCCAGCAGTTGGGGAATGGGGTTCGGGACAAATCAGTTC
TRBV5-1	19	NA	TRBJ2-5	TRBD1	CASSLGKGTAFTPQETQYF	TGCGCCAGCAGCTTGGGGAAAGGGACAGCGTTTACCCCACAAGAGACCCAGTACTTC
TRBV19	14	NA	TRBJ2-7	NA	CASTATDRTYEQYF	TGTGCCAGTACGGCAACCGACAGGACCTATGAGCAGTACTTC
TRBV7-8	15	NA	TRBJ2-7	NA	CASSLEGTATYEQYF	TGTGCCAGCAGCTTAGAGGGGACCGCGACCTACGAGCAGTACTTC
TRBV27	15	few	TRBJ2-7	TRBD2	CASSLSGGLLYEQYF	TGTGCCAGCAGTTTGAGCGGGGGACTACTATACGAGCAGTACTTC
TRBV27	14	NA	TRBJ2-5	NA	CASSLGLKQETQYF	TGTGCCAGCTCCCTCGGTCTTAAACAAGAGACCCAGTACTTC
TRBV6-1	13	once	TRBJ2-7	NA	CASSRGILYEQYF	TGTGCCAGCAGTAGGGGGATCCTCTACGAGCAGTACTTC
TRBV7-9	14	NA	TRBJ2-1	NA	CASSLVGHSNEQFF	TGTGCCAGCAGCTTAGTAGGACATTCCAATGAGCAGTTCTTC
TRBV4-2	14	NA	TRBJ1-6	NA	CASSQDSVKSPLHF	TGTGCCAGCAGCCAAGATTCCGTTAAATCACCCCTCCACTTT
TRBV28	15	NA	TRBJ1-1	TRBD1	CASSARTGWNTEAFF	TGTGCCAGCAGTGCGCGGACAGGGTGGAACACTGAAGCTTTCTTT
TRBV30	11	once	TRBJ1-2	NA	CAWTYSYGYTF	TGTGCCTGGACGTATTCCTATGGCTACACCTTC
TRBV2	16	NA	TRBJ1-1	TRBD1	CASSSTGTGMNTEAFF	TGTGCCAGCAGTAGCACCGGGACAGGGATGAACACTGAAGCTTTCTTT
TRBV13	15	NA	TRBJ2-7	TRBD2	CASSFSGSRPYEQYF	TGTGCCAGCAGCTTTAGCGGGAGTAGGCCCTACGAGCAGTACTTC
TRBV11-2	14	NA	TRBJ1-5	NA	CASSLDIGVQPQHF	TGTGCCAGCAGCTTAGATATAGGGGTACAGCCCCAGCATTTT
TRBV10-2	13	NA	TRBJ2-2	NA	CASSESLGPGLFF	TGCGCCAGCAGTGAGTCGCTGGGACCCGGGCTGTTTTTT
TRBV27	16	NA	TRBJ2-3	NA	CASSFSLAVLTDTQYF	TGTGCCAGCAGTTTCTCGCTAGCCGTGTTAACAGATACGCAGTATTTT
TRBV23-1	15	NA	TRBJ1-1	TRBD1	CASRFPQDRPTEAFF	TGCGCCAGCAGATTCCCCCAGGACAGGCCCACTGAAGCTTTCTTT
TRBV30	13	NA	TRBJ1-2	TRBD1	CAWSVVRGYGYTF	TGTGCCTGGAGTGTGGTCAGGGGGTATGGCTACACCTTC
TRBV6-5	13	once	TRBJ2-1	NA	CASSLAVYNEQFF	TGTGCCAGCAGCTTAGCAGTCTACAATGAGCAGTTCTTC
TRBV4-1	18	NA	TRBJ1-6	NA	CASSQDLGMIGANSPLHF	TGCGCCAGCAGCCAAGATCTGGGGATGATAGGGGCTAATTCACCCCTCCACTTT
TRBV2	12	once	TRBJ2-7	TRBD1	CAGWDREYEQYF	TGTGCCGGATGGGACAGGGAGTACGAGCAGTACTTC
TRBV9	14	NA	TRBJ1-1	NA	CASSVWGSGTEAFF	TGTGCCAGCAGCGTATGGGGGAGTGGCACTGAAGCTTTCTTT
TRBV6-1	15	NA	TRBJ1-1	NA	CASSEVVSLNTEAFF	TGTGCCAGCAGTGAAGTGGTCAGTCTAAACACTGAAGCTTTCTTT
TRBV2	16	once	TRBJ1-5	TRBD1	CASSEAGDRTDQPQHF	TGTGCCAGCAGTGAAGCCGGGGACAGGACAGATCAGCCCCAGCATTTT
TRBV4-3	15	NA	TRBJ1-2	NA	CASSPYRDTVYGYTF	TGCGCCAGCAGCCCTTACCGGGACACCGTCTATGGCTACACCTTC
TRBV14	14	NA	TRBJ1-1	TRBD1	CASSLTGVRTEAFF	TGTGCCAGCAGCCTAACAGGGGTAAGGACTGAAGCTTTCTTT
TRBV19	15	NA	TRBJ2-7	TRBD1	CASSIDGQGAYEQYF	TGTGCCAGTAGTATAGATGGGCAGGGGGCCTACGAGCAGTACTTC
TRBV2	13	NA	TRBJ2-5	NA	CASSAEGQETQYF	TGTGCCAGCAGTGCAGAGGGCCAAGAGACCCAGTACTTC
TRBV12-5	16	NA	TRBJ2-7	TRBD2	CASGFSPGLAGDEQYF	TGTGCTAGTGGTTTCTCCCCGGGACTAGCGGGAGACGAGCAGTACTTC
TRBV28	17	NA	TRBJ2-2	NA	CASSPRTGKEVPGELFF	TGTGCCAGCAGTCCTCGGACGGGAAAGGAGGTCCCCGGGGAGCTGTTTTTT
TRBV11-2	19	NA	TRBJ1-4	NA	CASSQDIREVAATNEKLFF	TGTGCCAGCAGCCAAGACATCCGGGAGGTTGCGGCAACTAATGAAAAACTGTTTTTT
TRBV6-5	13	NA	TRBJ2-5	NA	CASNQGSLEAQYF	TGTGCCAGCAACCAAGGGTCTCTAGAGGCCCAGTACTTC
TRBV28	18	NA	TRBJ1-6	NA	CASSLVPGGQPKNSPLHF	TGTGCCAGCAGTTTAGTTCCAGGCGGACAACCCAAGAATTCACCCCTCCACTTT
TRBV2	16	NA	TRBJ1-2	NA	CASSESLRTLKGGYTF	TGTGCCAGCAGTGAGTCACTCCGGACTCTAAAGGGAGGCTACACCTTC